The 18 T cell receptor beta chains reported below all come from one sample, sequenced in a study of shared clonotypes between healthy human individuals. As defined, naive CD8 cells were CD45RO-negative and positively selected for CCR7, with terminally differentiated effector memory CD45RA+ cells excluded. Using immunoSEQ multiplex PCR, the repertoire was profiled, and TCRdb retains in-frame clones only, with some absent. The data show approximately 1.9 million clones, around 93% seen once. The sequencing input was naive CD8+ T cells from PBMCs. The receptors originated from a man aged 18 to 30 in good health. Some clones in this sample may be carry-over from other donors' samples.

The V and J genes are TRBV11-2 and TRBJ1-1; D unresolved. The V end was cut by 4 bases, the J end by 8 bases, with 17 bases between. The CDR3 covers 14 residues. Germline V gene data show CDR1 as SGHAT and CDR2 as FQNNGV. The CDR3 protein is CASSSPGMVGEAFF. The CDR3 coding sequence is TGTGCCAGCAGCTCGCCGGGCATGGTGGGGGAAGCTTTCTTT.

The rearrangement joins TRBV5-1 to TRBJ1-1; TRBD1 agrees at 11 bases. The CDR3 is made up of 16 amino acids. Germline V CDR1 and CDR2: SGHRS, YFSETQ. Trimming cost V 3 bases and J 0 bases; bases outside gene matches: 4. The CDR3 spells CASSWDRGEMNTEAFF. The CDR3 DNA sequence: TGCGCCAGCAGCTGGGACAGGGGGGAAATGAACACTGAAGCTTTCTTT.

The CDR3 sequence is CASSVYLAGNTGELFF. The CDR3 nucleotides read TGTGCCAGCTCAGTTTATCTAGCGGGAAACACCGGGGAGCTGTTTTTT. The gene calls are TRBV28 and TRBJ2-2, with TRBD2 matching 9 bases. CDR1 is MDHEN and CDR2 is SYDVKM in the germline V gene. V lost 8 bases, J lost 2 bases, and 9 bases stayed unmatched. The CDR3 is made up of 16 amino acids.

The CDR3 DNA sequence: TGCGCCAGCAGCCCAAGGGCCCTAGGGGACGAGCAGTACTTC. Translating it yields CASSPRALGDEQYF. The V and J genes are TRBV5-1 and TRBJ2-7; D might be TRBD1 (5 bases). CDR3 length: 14 amino acids. V was pared by 4 bases and J by 5 bases, with 16 bases between. Per the germline V gene, CDR1 is SGHRS and CDR2 is YFSETQ.

The chain couples TRBV29-1 to TRBJ2-7; 9 nucleotides match TRBD1. The CDR3 totals 13 residues. J was trimmed by 4 bases and V by 7 bases; bases with no gene match: 8. CDR1 and CDR2 (germline): SQVTM, ANQGSEA. CDR3 nucleotide sequence: TGCAGCGCCCGACAGGGGGATAGGTACGAGCAGTACTTC. Its protein product is CSARQGDRYEQYF.

V is TRBV5-1 and J is TRBJ2-6; 7 nucleotides align to TRBD1. Trimming removed 4 bases from V and 0 bases from J; junction bases left unmatched: 16. Germline assignment: CDR1 SGHRS and CDR2 YFSETQ. This CDR3 is 20 amino acids long. This CDR3 reads CASSLTTDRLLLSGANVLTF. CDR3 DNA: TGCGCCAGCAGCCTCACCACGGACAGGCTTCTCCTCTCTGGGGCCAACGTCCTGACTTTC.

This clone appeared a single time. This chain connects TRBV14 to TRBJ2-7; 10 nucleotides align to TRBD2. From germline, CDR1 is SGHDN and CDR2 FVKESK. The CDR3 extends over 14 amino acids. J was trimmed by 7 bases and V by 5 bases; bases with no gene match: 8. CDR3 protein: CASSKREGLLEQYF. The CDR3 DNA reads TGTGCCAGCAGCAAGCGGGAGGGCCTCCTAGAGCAGTACTTC.

V and J are TRBV11-2 and TRBJ2-7; D is perhaps TRBD1 (5 bases). The CDR3 is 13 residues long. The germline V gene has CDR1 SGHAT and CDR2 FQNNGV. With 3 bases removed from V and 3 bases from J, the gap between germline ends came to 9 bases. The CDR3 loop is CASSLVDNYEQYF. The CDR3 region has the DNA TGTGCCAGCAGCTTGGTGGACAACTACGAGCAGTACTTC. Full variable domain (remainder filled in from reference TRBV11-2 and TRBJ2-7): EAGVAQSPRYKIIEKRQSVAFWCNPISGHATLYWYQQILGQGPKLLIQFQNNGVVDDSQLPKDRFSAERLKGVDSTLKIQPAKLEDSAVYLCASSLVDNYEQYFGPGTRLTVT.

The rearrangement joins TRBV4-1 to TRBJ2-2; D is uncertain. The CDR3 runs to 17 residues. The V and J ends lost 1 base and 0 bases respectively, with 12 bases between them. Germline CDR1 is MGHRA and CDR2 is YSYEKL. CDR3 loop: CASSQGRTTANTGELFF. The CDR3 bases are TGCGCCAGCAGCCAAGGACGCACCACCGCGAACACCGGGGAGCTGTTTTTT.

The chain uses TRBV29-1 and TRBJ1-3; D uncertain. Trimming stripped 4 bases from V and 0 bases from J, with 7 bases between. The germline V gene encodes CDR1 SQVTM and CDR2 ANQGSEA. This CDR3 has 13 residues. CDR3 protein: CSVAWGSGNTIYF. The DNA for the CDR3 is TGCAGCGTTGCCTGGGGCTCTGGAAACACCATATATTTT.

This clone appeared once. This same CDR3 is encoded by further DNA sequences in the sample. The chain has TRBV9 and TRBJ2-1; D might be TRBD2 (6 bases). V was shortened by 0 bases and J by 4 bases, with 11 bases between the two germline ends. CDR3 length: 15 amino acids. Germline-derived CDR1 and CDR2 are SGDLS and YYNGEE. The CDR3 bases are TGTGCCAGCAGCGTAGGGGGTAGCGGATACAATGAGCAGTTCTTC. Its translation is CASSVGGSGYNEQFF.

V is TRBV30 and J is TRBJ2-5; D might be TRBD2 (6 bases). The CDR3 runs to 14 residues. V lost 4 bases and J lost 2, with 14 bases in between. CDR1 GTSNPN and CDR2 SVGIG come from the germline V gene (reference sequence). CDR3 region: CAWTSSDLQETQYF. The CDR3 DNA follows: TGTGCCTGGACTTCTAGCGACCTGCAAGAGACCCAGTACTTC.

This clone was observed once. The chain links TRBV27 to TRBJ2-1; D is unresolved. Germline loops: CDR1 MNHEY, CDR2 SMNVEV (reference sequence). This CDR3 has 14 amino acids. The V end lost 2 bases, the J end lost 6 bases, and 11 bases lay between the germline ends. The chain's CDR3 is CASSLALNLNEQFF. CDR3 nucleotides: TGTGCCAGCAGTTTAGCGCTCAATCTCAATGAGCAGTTCTTC.

This chain connects TRBV27 to TRBJ1-5; TRBD1 is a possible D gene (5 bases). V gave up 4 bases and J gave up 7 bases, with 14 bases separating them. The CDR3 length is 14 residues. CDR1 MNHEY and CDR2 SMNVEV come from the germline V gene (reference sequence). The CDR3 region is CASSWVGAGQPQHF. The CDR3 DNA follows: TGTGCCAGCAGTTGGGTAGGGGCCGGACAGCCCCAGCATTTT.

This rearrangement joins TRBV7-9 to TRBJ2-3; 7 bases are a match to TRBD2. Trimming removed 3 bases from V and 2 bases from J; junction bases left unmatched: 8. CDR3 length: 16 residues. The germline CDR1 and CDR2 sequences are SEHNR and FQNEAQ (reference sequence). The CDR3 loop reads CASSFLRGGITDTQYF. The CDR3 region has the DNA TGTGCCAGCAGCTTCTTAAGGGGAGGGATCACAGATACGCAGTATTTT.

The genes are TRBV19 and TRBJ1-1, with D maybe TRBD1 (5 bases). Per the germline V gene, CDR1 is LNHDA and CDR2 is SQIVND (reference sequence). The ends were cut back, 1 base at V and 11 bases at J, with 11 bases in the middle. The CDR3 is made up of 12 amino acids. The CDR3 bases are TGTGCCAGTAGTATAGTAAGGGGAGAGGCTTTCTTT. Translating gives CASSIVRGEAFF.

CDR3 sequence reads: CASSYGMGLAGTDTQYF. CDR3 in DNA: TGTGCCAGCAGCTACGGAATGGGACTAGCGGGTACAGATACGCAGTATTTT. J is TRBJ2-3 and V is TRBV11-2; 12 positions match TRBD2. CDR1 SGHAT and CDR2 FQNNGV come from the germline V gene. Germline trimming cut 4 bases from V and 3 bases from J; bases unmatched to any gene: 8. The CDR3 length is 17 residues.

This chain links TRBV5-6 with TRBJ2-2, with 8 bases fitting TRBD1. CDR3 length equals 16 residues. From germline, CDR1 is SGHDT and CDR2 YYEEEE. V was clipped by 3 bases and J by 3 bases; unmatched bases: 7. This chain's CDR3 is CASSSEGTGYTGELFF. Here the CDR3 DNA reads TGTGCCAGCAGCTCGGAAGGGACAGGATACACCGGGGAGCTGTTTTTT. Combining the CDR3 with reference TRBV5-6 and TRBJ2-2 gives the whole variable domain DAGVTQSPTHLIKTRGQQVTLRCSPKSGHDTVSWYQQALGQGPQFIFQYYEEEERQRGNFPDRFSGHQFPNYSSELNVNALLLGDSALYLCASSSEGTGYTGELFFGEGSRLTVL.